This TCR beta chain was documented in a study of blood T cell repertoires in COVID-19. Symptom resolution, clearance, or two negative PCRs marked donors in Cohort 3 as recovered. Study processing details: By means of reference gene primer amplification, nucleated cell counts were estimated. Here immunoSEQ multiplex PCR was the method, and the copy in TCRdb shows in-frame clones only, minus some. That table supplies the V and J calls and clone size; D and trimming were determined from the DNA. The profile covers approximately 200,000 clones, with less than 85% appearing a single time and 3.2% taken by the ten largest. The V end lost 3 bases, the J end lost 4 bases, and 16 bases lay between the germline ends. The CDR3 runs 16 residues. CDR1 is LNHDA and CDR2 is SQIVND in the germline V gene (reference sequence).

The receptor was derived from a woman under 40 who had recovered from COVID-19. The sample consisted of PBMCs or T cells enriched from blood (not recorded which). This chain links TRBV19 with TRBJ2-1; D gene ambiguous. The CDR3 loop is CASSIGMREMYNEQFF. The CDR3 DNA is TGTGCCAGTAGTATCGGTATGAGAGAGATGTACAATGAGCAGTTCTTC.